This T cell receptor (beta chain) originates from a study of blood T cells in healthy people across ages. In this sample, this clonotype turned up many times. Its antigen is not known. Isolation of PBMCs gave at least 7 million cells per sample. The authors ran a second PCR of 7 to 11 cycles using a sample-barcoded 5' primer and a J-beta primer mix. MiXCR, applied by TCRdb to the 5' RACE reads, yields one record per CDR3 protein. The sample has approximately 780,000 distinct CDR3 sequences, around 25% seen once. Study-level results: Lack of knowledge of donor CMV status possibly confounded expanded clonotype changes.

CDR3 length: 13 amino acids. Trimming took 10 bases from V and 3 from J; bases not matched to a gene: 6. The germline CDR1 and CDR2 sequences are ENHRY and SYGVKD. This sample was shared with a second study, whose subject was T cells of mothers and their children. From that paper: The overlap seen between related mothers and children slightly exceeded that of unrelated pairs, though not significantly.

This sequence was found in a boy aged 5-17 years in good health. The V call is TRBV10-3, the J call TRBJ1-1; 9 nucleotides agree with TRBD1. Material: blood. In nucleotides, the CDR3 is TGTGCCACCAGGGACAGGGACGACACTGAAGCTTTCTTT. Translation: CATRDRDDTEAFF.